One and the same sample provided the 25 T cell receptor beta chains below, sequenced in a study of blood T cell repertoires in COVID-19. The method was immunoSEQ multiplex PCR; TCRdb's version includes in-frame clones alone and lacks a portion of them. The repertoire has about 90,000 clones, more than 80% of them found once; the top ten carry less than 15%. Sequenced: peripheral blood. The receptors were sampled from a human donor in a cohort sampled during active COVID-19.

V usage is TRBV18 and J usage is TRBJ2-1, with 12 nucleotides matching TRBD2. Per germline, CDR1 KGHSH and CDR2 LQKENI. V lost 4 bases, J lost 3 bases, and 4 bases stayed unmatched. There are 16 residues in the CDR3. For the CDR3, the DNA is TGTGCCAGCTCACGACCGACTAGCGGGGGCTACAATGAGCAGTTCTTC. The encoded protein is CASSRPTSGGYNEQFF.

The chain couples TRBV7-3 to TRBJ2-1; maybe TRBD2 (5 bases). CDR1 is SGHTA, CDR2 FQGTGA, per germline. The germline V and J ends were trimmed by 3 bases and 3 bases, with 9 bases remaining between them. The CDR3 is 14 amino acids. CDR3 sequence (DNA): TGTGCCAGCAGCTTGGACTCAATCTACAATGAGCAGTTCTTC. This codes for CASSLDSIYNEQFF.

This clone was seen only once. This chain joins TRBV20-1 and TRBJ1-5, with TRBD1 identical over 8 bases. After removal of 3 bases from V and 6 bases from J, the junction contained 10 bases not matched to a gene. Germline V gene lookup returns CDR1 DFQATT and CDR2 SNEGSKA (reference sequence). The CDR3 has 15 residues. The chain's CDR3 is CSASPAGGTGQPQHF. DNA for the CDR3: TGCAGTGCTAGTCCCGCAGGGGGCACGGGTCAGCCCCAGCATTTT.

The V call is TRBV11-1, the J call TRBJ2-3, with D possibly TRBD1 on 6 matching bases. CDR1 and CDR2 from the germline V gene are SGHAT and FQDESV (reference sequence). The V end was cut by 2 bases, the J end by 5 bases, with 14 bases between. The CDR3 runs to 15 residues. The CDR3 loop reads CASSLFGTGQDTQYF. In nucleotides, the CDR3 is TGTGCCAGCAGCTTATTCGGAACAGGGCAAGATACGCAGTATTTT.

Comments on this clone: The identical CDR3 is also encoded by other nucleotide sequences in the sample. The rearrangement joins TRBV6-5 to TRBJ1-5; TRBD1 agrees at 9 bases. The J segment lost 7 bases and the V segment lost 2 bases, leaving 3 bases of the junction unmatched. Germline-derived CDR1 and CDR2 are MNHEY and SVGAGI. The CDR3 totals 14 residues. The CDR3 here is CASSYTGQGQPQHF. Here the CDR3 DNA reads TGTGCCAGCAGTTACACGGGACAGGGCCAGCCCCAGCATTTT.

J is TRBJ2-7 and V is TRBV7-6; 10 bases agree with TRBD1. In germline, CDR1 is SGHVS, CDR2 FNYEAQ. The CDR3 has 14 amino acids. Trimming cost V 7 bases and J 5 bases; bases outside gene matches: 8. The CDR3 DNA follows: TGTGCCAGCACCCCTCTCGGGACAGGGGACGAGCAGTACTTC. Protein: CASTPLGTGDEQYF.

This chain connects TRBV9 to TRBJ1-6, with D maybe TRBD1 (5 bases). Trimming took off 6 bases at V and 7 bases at J, with 14 bases between the two ends. The CDR3 extends over 14 amino acids. Germline values: CDR1 SGDLS, CDR2 YYNGEE. The CDR3 region has the DNA TGTGCCAGCAAGGGGCAGGGAATGAATTCACCCCTCCACTTT. It encodes CASKGQGMNSPLHF. The full variable domain, its missing parts supplied by reference TRBV9 and TRBJ1-6, is DSGVTQTPKHLITATGQRVTLRCSPRSGDLSVYWYQQSLDQGLQFLIQYYNGEERAKGNILERFSAQQFPDLHSELNLSSLELGDSALYFCASKGQGMNSPLHFGNGTRLTVT.

The V and J genes are TRBV6-5 and TRBJ2-7; 10 bases are a match to TRBD1. V shed 0 bases, J shed 3 bases, and the junction held 2 bases outside the gene matches. This CDR3 has 15 residues. Germline V gene sequence: CDR1 MNHEY, CDR2 SVGAGI. The CDR3: CASSYSGTGDYEQYF. The DNA for the CDR3 is TGTGCCAGCAGTTACTCCGGGACAGGGGACTACGAGCAGTACTTC.

The chain carries TRBV6-5 and TRBJ1-1; possibly TRBD1 for D (6 bases). The CDR3 consists of 13 residues. The V gene lost 2 bases and the J gene lost 5 bases, with 9 bases spanning the gap. Germline CDR1 reads MNHEY; CDR2 reads SVGAGI. In nucleotides, the CDR3 is TGTGCCAGCAGTTACGCGGACAGAACTGAAGCTTTCTTT. This encodes CASSYADRTEAFF.

The chain links TRBV18 to TRBJ1-1; TRBD1 might be the D (5 bases). V lost 2 bases to trimming and J lost 5 bases, with 12 bases between them. Germline V lookup: CDR1 KGHSH, CDR2 LQKENI. CDR3 size: 14 residues. CDR3 sequence (DNA): TGTGCCAGCTCACCAATGGGGGGGAGGACTGAAGCTTTCTTT. It encodes CASSPMGGRTEAFF.

V is TRBV4-3 and J is TRBJ2-1; 13 bases are shared with TRBD2. The CDR3 loop spans 18 amino acids. CDR1 LGHNA and CDR2 YSLEER come from the germline V gene. V lost 0 bases and J lost 0; bases outside the gene matches: 2. The CDR3 here is CASSQETSGGASYNEQFF. The CDR3, as DNA: TGCGCCAGCAGCCAAGAAACTAGCGGGGGGGCCTCCTACAATGAGCAGTTCTTC.

V gene TRBV7-3 combines with J gene TRBJ1-6, with 8 positions matching TRBD1. Germline loops: CDR1 SGHTA, CDR2 FQGTGA. Trimming cost V 7 bases and J 6 bases; bases outside gene matches: 5. The CDR3 covers 14 residues. In nucleotides, the CDR3 is TGTGCCAGCACTTCAGGGGGCCCTAATTCACCCCTCCACTTT. Encoded protein: CASTSGGPNSPLHF.

This chain links TRBV7-9 with TRBJ2-3, with 12 bases that match TRBD2. J lost 9 bases, V lost 2 bases, and 6 bases had no gene match. The CDR3 length is 15 residues. Germline CDR1 and CDR2: SEHNR and FQNEAQ (reference sequence). The CDR3 bases are TGTGCCAGCAGCTTACTAGCGGGGGGGCCGTGGACGCAGTATTTT. Translated: CASSLLAGGPWTQYF.

This clone was seen just once. This chain connects TRBV7-9 to TRBJ1-4, with TRBD1 matching 7 bases. Losses at the gene ends were 11 bases for V and 3 bases for J; bases not matched to a gene: 9. The CDR3 is 14 amino acids. Germline assignment: CDR1 SEHNR and CDR2 FQNEAQ (reference sequence). CDR3 bases: TGTGCCGGCACGAGGGGGACAGCTAATGAAAAACTGTTTTTT. This codes for CAGTRGTANEKLFF.

The chain has TRBV5-1 and TRBJ2-3, with a tentative D call TRBD2 (7 bases). Germline V lookup: CDR1 SGHRS, CDR2 YFSETQ. The CDR3 is 15 amino acids. V lost 5 bases and J lost 4, with 17 bases in between. As DNA, the CDR3 is TGCGCCAGCAGGATGGCGAGGGGGGGCTCAGATACGCAGTATTTT. It translates to CASRMARGGSDTQYF.

The genes are TRBV4-3 and TRBJ2-4; 11 nucleotides agree with TRBD2. Germline CDR1 reads LGHNA; CDR2 reads YSLEER. The CDR3 loop spans 16 amino acids. Trimming cost V 2 bases and J 0 bases; bases outside gene matches: 0. The CDR3 DNA follows: TGCGCCAGCAGCCAAACTAGCGGGGGAGCCAAAAACATTCAGTACTTC. Its protein is CASSQTSGGAKNIQYF.

This clone was counted a single time. A much larger clone differs from this one at a single base, so this may be a read error. The V call is TRBV5-8, the J call TRBJ2-5; D is ambiguous. The V gene's germline CDR1 is SGHTS and CDR2 YDEGEE. Trimming pared 5 bases from V and 2 bases from J, leaving 4 bases between. The CDR3 is 11 residues long. The CDR3 DNA follows: TGTGCCAGCAGTGTACAAGAGACCCAGTACTTC. Its protein product is CASSVQETQYF.

The chain uses TRBV20-1 and TRBJ1-1; D remains unclear. The V and J ends lost 6 bases and 4 bases respectively, with 9 bases between them. Per the germline V gene, CDR1 is DFQATT and CDR2 is SNEGSKA (reference sequence). The CDR3 consists of 11 residues. The CDR3 sequence is CSATGATEAFF. The CDR3 nucleotides are TGCAGTGCCACCGGAGCCACTGAAGCTTTCTTT.

This clone was found once. This chain joins TRBV4-2 and TRBJ1-2; possible D gene TRBD1, 5 bases. Trimming cost V 0 bases and J 4 bases, with 15 bases left between them. This CDR3 is built from 16 residues. Germline V gives CDR1 LGHNA, CDR2 YNFKEQ. The CDR3: CASSQDWRGRGYGYTF. For the CDR3, the DNA is TGTGCCAGCAGCCAAGATTGGAGAGGGAGGGGCTATGGCTACACCTTC.

The rearrangement joins TRBV4-2 to TRBJ2-7, with D unclear. Per the germline V gene, CDR1 is LGHNA and CDR2 is YNFKEQ. The CDR3 spans 15 residues. Trimming cost V 0 bases and J 2 bases, with 11 bases left between them. The CDR3 region has the DNA TGTGCCAGCAGCCAAGATCGAAACGAGCCCTACGAGCAGTACTTC. Protein sequence: CASSQDRNEPYEQYF.

This clone occurred a few times. The V call is TRBV6-5, the J call TRBJ1-3, with D unclear. Trimming stripped 2 bases from V and 0 bases from J, with 5 bases between. Germline loops: CDR1 MNHEY, CDR2 SVGAGI. CDR3 length: 14 amino acids. In DNA, the CDR3 is TGTGCCAGCAGTTACAGCGACTCTGGAAACACCATATATTTT. This codes for CASSYSDSGNTIYF.

The chain links TRBV19 to TRBJ2-1, with 7 positions matching TRBD1. The germline V gene encodes CDR1 LNHDA and CDR2 SQIVND (reference sequence). The trim removed 5 bases at V and 7 bases at J, leaving 5 bases unmatched. CDR3 length: 13 amino acids. The CDR3 here is CASSSLQGNEQFF. CDR3 nucleotides: TGTGCCAGTAGTTCCTTACAGGGGAATGAGCAGTTCTTC.

V is TRBV7-2 and J is TRBJ1-3, with unresolved D. The CDR3 has 15 residues. Trimming cost V 5 bases and J 2 bases, with 13 bases left between them. Germline assignment: CDR1 SGHTA and CDR2 FQGNSA. The chain's CDR3 is CASSVRLDAGNTIYF. CDR3 nucleotide sequence: TGTGCCAGCAGCGTGCGACTGGATGCTGGAAACACCATATATTTT. Looking up the rest from reference TRBV7-2 and TRBJ1-3 gives the full variable domain: GAGVSQSPSNKVTEKGKDVELRCDPISGHTALYWYRQSLGQGLEFLIYFQGNSAPDKSGLPSDRFSAERTGGSVSTLTIQRTQQEDSAVYLCASSVRLDAGNTIYFGEGSWLTVV.

The genes are TRBV5-5 and TRBJ2-3, with 8 positions matching TRBD2. The CDR3 contains 14 residues. The junction had 3 bases not matched to a gene; V was cut back by 1 base and J by 5 bases. CDR1 SGHKS and CDR2 YYEKEE come from the germline V gene (reference sequence). CDR3 DNA: TGTGCCAGCAGCTTGTTGGCGGGGGGAGATACGCAGTATTTT. Translated, it gives CASSLLAGGDTQYF.

The chain employs TRBV10-1 and TRBJ1-1, with D possibly being TRBD1 (5 bases). Germline V gene lookup returns CDR1 WNHNN and CDR2 SYGVQD (reference sequence). CDR3 length: 14 amino acids. V lost 4 bases, J lost 1 base, and 10 bases lay in between. In nucleotides, the CDR3 is TGCGCCAGCAGTGGCGGGGCTTCGAACACTGAAGCTTTCTTT. This sequence encodes CASSGGASNTEAFF.